The 25 T cell receptor beta chains in this list originate from one sample, sequenced in a study of human T cells and chemical hapten exposure. In TCRdb, the RACE reads were re-called with MiXCR into one record per CDR3 protein. The sample has some 360,000 distinct CDR3 sequences; roughly 4.6% are singletons. Documented time point: pre-sensitization, week 0. Treatment meaning: therapeutic diphenylcyclopropenone sensitization with weekly scalp DPC. The material sequenced was whole blood, taken in connection with sensitization to the hapten diphenylcyclopropenone (DPC). The receptor source for this set is a woman aged 45-65 years with alopecia areata. Some clones in this sample may be carry-over from other donors' samples.

This clonotype was observed at least ten times. V and J are TRBV4-1 and TRBJ2-1; D ambiguous. Per germline, CDR1 MGHRA and CDR2 YSYEKL. The germline V and J ends were trimmed by 1 base and 0 bases, with 13 bases remaining between them. The CDR3 loop spans 17 amino acids. The chain's CDR3 is CASSQVDMGFSYNEQFF. Written as DNA, the CDR3 is TGCGCCAGCAGCCAAGTAGATATGGGGTTCTCCTACAATGAGCAGTTCTTC.

The table lists this clonotype with many counts. This chain connects TRBV28 to TRBJ2-1; the match to TRBD2 covers 7 bases. This CDR3 region has 15 residues. Germline values: CDR1 MDHEN, CDR2 SYDVKM. V was clipped by 6 bases and J by 4 bases; unmatched bases: 9. CDR3 amino acids: CASSPAGAQYNEQFF. In nucleotides, the CDR3 is TGTGCCAGCAGCCCGGCGGGAGCACAGTACAATGAGCAGTTCTTC.

This clonotype was observed a few times. The V call is TRBV3-1, the J call TRBJ2-1; D remains unclear. This CDR3 is 13 amino acids long. Germline values: CDR1 LGHDT, CDR2 YNNKEL (reference sequence). Trimming removed 4 bases from V and 10 bases from J, with 14 bases in between. CDR3 DNA sequence: TGTGCCAGCAGCCCCGCTGAGTCGTACGAGCAGTTCTTC. This gives the protein CASSPAESYEQFF.

This clonotype has just a few counts. The chain is built from TRBV10-3 and TRBJ1-1; no firm D call. Trimming took off 3 bases at V and 1 base at J, with 12 bases between the two ends. The CDR3 consists of 15 residues. The germline gives CDR1 ENHRY, CDR2 SYGVKD. The CDR3 nucleotides read TGTGCCATCAGTGACAACCCTCCGGGGAACACTGAAGCTTTCTTT. It translates to CAISDNPPGNTEAFF.

This clonotype has a handful of counts. V is TRBV11-3 and J is TRBJ1-1, with no clear D. V was clipped by 4 bases and J by 1 base, with 7 bases between them. The germline gives CDR1 SGHNT, CDR2 YENEEA. This CDR3 region has 13 residues. The CDR3 bases are TGTGCCAGCAGCTCAATAGCGAACACTGAAGCTTTCTTT. This codes for CASSSIANTEAFF.

This clonotype has at least ten counts. The chain carries TRBV9 and TRBJ2-3; weak D call: TRBD2 (6 bases). The CDR3 contains 16 residues. CDR1 is SGDLS and CDR2 is YYNGEE in the germline V gene. V dropped 0 bases and J dropped 6 bases, with 17 bases sitting between them. In DNA, the CDR3 is TGTGCCAGCAGCGTAGATTTGGAGGGCCGCCGGGATACGCAGTATTTT. As protein: CASSVDLEGRRDTQYF.

This clonotype was recorded many times. The V call is TRBV3-1, the J call TRBJ2-3; the D is unclear. Germline values: CDR1 LGHDT, CDR2 YNNKEL (reference sequence). The V gene lost 3 bases and the J gene lost 4 bases, with 11 bases spanning the gap. This CDR3 comprises 14 residues. The CDR3 loop is CASSQASFADTQYF. For the CDR3, the DNA is TGTGCCAGCAGCCAGGCCAGCTTCGCAGATACGCAGTATTTT.

This clonotype has a handful of counts. The V gene is TRBV7-6, the J gene TRBJ1-5; TRBD1 aligns across 7 bases. Germline-derived CDR1 and CDR2 are SGHVS and FNYEAQ. The ends lost 5 bases at V and 6 bases at J; junction bases unmatched: 7. The CDR3 is 14 residues long. CDR3 DNA: TGTGCCAGCAGCCTAGACAGGGTTGGTCAGCCCCAGCATTTT. Its translation is CASSLDRVGQPQHF.

This clonotype showed up many times. CDR3 region: CASSPALAQDEQFF. The DNA of the CDR3 is TGTGCCAGCAGTCCCGCACTAGCCCAAGATGAGCAGTTCTTC. The chain employs TRBV6-6 and TRBJ2-1, with a weak D call TRBD2 (6 bases). Trimming took 5 bases from V and 8 from J, leaving 16 bases between them. CDR3 length equals 14 residues. The germline V gene encodes CDR1 MNHNY and CDR2 SVGAGI (reference sequence).

The CDR3 nucleotides are TGTGCCAGCAGCTTAGAGCCAGAGCTGCGAAACACCATATATTTT. Amino acid sequence: CASSLEPELRNTIYF. The chain employs TRBV7-2 and TRBJ1-3; D unclear. V lost 1 base and J 5 bases, leaving 12 bases between the germline ends. Germline V lookup: CDR1 SGHTA, CDR2 FQGNSA. The CDR3 sequence is 15 residues long.

The chain is built from TRBV2 and TRBJ1-5; D gene unclear. The CDR3 consists of 14 residues. Germline lookup yields CDR1 SNHLY and CDR2 FYNNEI. V dropped 6 bases and J dropped 2 bases, with 11 bases sitting between them. The CDR3 loop is CASSPRFGNQPQHF. CDR3 coding DNA: TGTGCCAGCAGCCCGAGATTCGGCAATCAGCCCCAGCATTTT. Supplemented by reference TRBV2 and TRBJ1-5, the full variable domain reads EPEVTQTPSHQVTQMGQEVILRCVPISNHLYFYWYRQILGQKVEFLVSFYNNEISEKSEIFDDQFSVERPDGSNFTLKIRSTKLEDSAMYFCASSPRFGNQPQHFGDGTRLSIL.

The CDR3 spells CAIRGGGPNTEAFF. In DNA form, the CDR3 reads TGTGCCATCAGGGGCGGAGGCCCGAACACTGAAGCTTTCTTT. This chain uses TRBV10-3 with TRBJ1-1; D not certain. The CDR3 runs 14 residues. The V gene's germline CDR1 is ENHRY and CDR2 SYGVKD. V shed 6 bases and J shed 1 base, with 12 bases lying between them.

This clonotype was seen a handful of times. The chain carries TRBV5-4 and TRBJ1-1, with no clear D. Trimming pared 5 bases from V and 2 bases from J, leaving 19 bases between. CDR3 length: 16 amino acids. Looked up from germline, CDR1 is SGHNT and CDR2 is YYREEE (reference sequence). The CDR3, as DNA: TGTGCCAGCAGTTTCTGGCGAGGTGTTGGTAACACTGAAGCTTTCTTT. Its protein product is CASSFWRGVGNTEAFF.

This clonotype was counted at least ten times. This sequence joins TRBV29-1 and TRBJ1-3; possible D gene TRBD1, 6 bases. Germline V lookup: CDR1 SQVTM, CDR2 ANQGSEA. V was shortened by 7 bases and J by 3 bases, with 10 bases between the two germline ends. The CDR3 extends over 12 amino acids. CDR3 sequence: CSAWDIGNTIYF. The CDR3 nucleotides read TGCAGCGCCTGGGACATTGGAAACACCATATATTTT.

This clonotype was counted many times. The chain links TRBV4-2 to TRBJ2-7; 16 bases map to TRBD2. Germline assignment: CDR1 LGHNA and CDR2 YNFKEQ. The CDR3 has 20 amino acids. Trimming cost V 1 base and J 4 bases; bases outside gene matches: 13. The CDR3 DNA reads TGTGCCAGCAGCCAAGGTCTGGCGGGACTAGCGGGAGGGCCTGAGTACGAGCAGTACTTC. This translates into CASSQGLAGLAGGPEYEQYF.

This clonotype has a handful of counts. This sequence joins TRBV7-9 and TRBJ1-1; D possibly corresponds to TRBD1 (5 bases). The CDR3 loop spans 15 amino acids. Trimming removed 5 bases at V and 6 bases at J, with 19 bases between. Germline V gene data show CDR1 as SEHNR and CDR2 as FQNEAQ (reference sequence). The DNA of the CDR3 is TGTGCCAGCAGCCCGCGCGGGACTATTAACGCTGAAGCTTTCTTT. This codes for CASSPRGTINAEAFF.

This clonotype was counted at least ten times. This chain joins TRBV6-1 and TRBJ1-1, with D possibly being TRBD1 (5 bases). CDR1 is MNHNS and CDR2 is SASEGT in the germline V gene. Trimming took 5 bases from V and 4 from J, leaving 20 bases between them. CDR3 length: 16 residues. The DNA for the CDR3 is TGTGCCAGCAGTCTCATCGGGGGACCAGGAGGCACTGAAGCTTTCTTT. Translating gives CASSLIGGPGGTEAFF.

This clonotype has a count of ten or more. The rearrangement links TRBV18 to TRBJ2-1; D call uncertain. V was cut by 0 bases and J by 7 bases, with 16 bases left in between. This CDR3 is 16 amino acids long. From germline, CDR1 is KGHSH and CDR2 LQKENI. The CDR3 loop reads CASSPPIQALGNEQFF. CDR3 nucleotide sequence: TGTGCCAGCTCACCACCGATCCAGGCCCTAGGGAATGAGCAGTTCTTC.

This clonotype occurred many times. The chain couples TRBV27 to TRBJ2-5, with D possibly matching TRBD1 (7 bases). V was shortened by 8 bases and J by 4 bases, with 17 bases between the two germline ends. Germline values: CDR1 MNHEY, CDR2 SMNVEV (reference sequence). CDR3 size: 14 residues. This chain's CDR3 is CASQPTQGGETQYF. The CDR3, as DNA: TGTGCCAGCCAACCGACCCAGGGGGGAGAGACCCAGTACTTC.

This clonotype was seen ten or more times. V gene TRBV3-1 combines with J gene TRBJ2-7; D call uncertain. CDR3 length equals 15 residues. The V and J ends lost 0 bases and 2 bases respectively, with 11 bases between them. CDR1 LGHDT and CDR2 YNNKEL come from the germline V gene (reference sequence). As DNA, the CDR3 is TGTGCCAGCAGCCAAGATGTCGGACCAGCCTACGAGCAGTACTTC. Translating gives CASSQDVGPAYEQYF.

In this sample, this clonotype turned up many times. The CDR3 is CASGGGVRTDTQYF. The CDR3 nucleotides are TGTGCCAGCGGAGGAGGGGTCAGAACAGATACGCAGTATTTT. The chain joins TRBV12-3 or TRBV12-4 to TRBJ2-3; possible D gene TRBD2, 6 bases. V was trimmed by 8 bases and J by 3 bases, leaving 15 bases between them. CDR3 length: 14 residues.

This clonotype appeared many times. J is TRBJ1-1 and V is TRBV9; 8 bases line up with TRBD1. The CDR3 extends over 15 amino acids. V dropped 2 bases and J dropped 2; count of bases not matched to a gene: 5. Per the germline V gene, CDR1 is SGDLS and CDR2 is YYNGEE. The CDR3 DNA reads as TGTGCCAGCAGCGTCGGACAGGGTCGTAACACTGAAGCTTTCTTT. This gives the protein CASSVGQGRNTEAFF.

This clonotype was recorded at least ten times. The chain combines TRBV5-1 with TRBJ2-1; D is ambiguous. CDR1 SGHRS and CDR2 YFSETQ come from the germline V gene. This CDR3 comprises 13 residues. The germline V and J ends were trimmed by 0 bases and 10 bases, with 11 bases remaining between them. For the CDR3, the DNA is TGCGCCAGCAGCTTGGCACCGCCCGGAGAGCAGTTCTTC. Amino acids: CASSLAPPGEQFF.

This clonotype was seen many times. The chain uses TRBV10-3 and TRBJ1-2; 7 bases are shared with TRBD1. CDR3 size: 13 residues. Looked up from germline, CDR1 is ENHRY and CDR2 is SYGVKD. The J segment lost 8 bases and the V segment lost 4 bases, leaving 7 bases of the junction unmatched. In DNA form, the CDR3 reads TGTGCCATCAGTGCCCAGGGGACAGAGGGCTACACCTTC. Translation: CAISAQGTEGYTF.

This clonotype was found many times. V and J are TRBV27 and TRBJ2-5; possibly TRBD1 for D (5 bases). Germline values: CDR1 MNHEY, CDR2 SMNVEV (reference sequence). Trimming cost V 5 bases and J 4 bases, with 17 bases left between them. This CDR3 is built from 15 residues. CDR3 nucleotide sequence: TGTGCCAGCAGTCCCTTGTCCCCAGGGCGAGAGACCCAGTACTTC. This gives the protein CASSPLSPGRETQYF.